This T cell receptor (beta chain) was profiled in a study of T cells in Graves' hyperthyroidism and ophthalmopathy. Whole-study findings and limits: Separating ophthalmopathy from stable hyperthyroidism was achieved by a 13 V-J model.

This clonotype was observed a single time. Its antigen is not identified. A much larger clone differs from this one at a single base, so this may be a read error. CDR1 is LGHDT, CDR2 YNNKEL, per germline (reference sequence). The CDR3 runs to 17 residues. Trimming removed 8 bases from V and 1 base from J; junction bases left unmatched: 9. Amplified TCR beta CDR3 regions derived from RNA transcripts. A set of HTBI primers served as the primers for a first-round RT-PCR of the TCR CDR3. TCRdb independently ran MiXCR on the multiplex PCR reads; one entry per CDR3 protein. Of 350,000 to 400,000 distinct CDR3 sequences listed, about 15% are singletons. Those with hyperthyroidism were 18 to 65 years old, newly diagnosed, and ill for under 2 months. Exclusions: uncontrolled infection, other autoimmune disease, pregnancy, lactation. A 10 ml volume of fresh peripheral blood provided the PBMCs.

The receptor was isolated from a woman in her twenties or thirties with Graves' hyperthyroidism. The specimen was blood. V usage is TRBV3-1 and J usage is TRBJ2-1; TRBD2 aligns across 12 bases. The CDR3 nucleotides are TGTGCCAGCGGCCTAACTAGCGGGAGGATATCCTACAATGAGCAGTTCTTC. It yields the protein CASGLTSGRISYNEQFF.